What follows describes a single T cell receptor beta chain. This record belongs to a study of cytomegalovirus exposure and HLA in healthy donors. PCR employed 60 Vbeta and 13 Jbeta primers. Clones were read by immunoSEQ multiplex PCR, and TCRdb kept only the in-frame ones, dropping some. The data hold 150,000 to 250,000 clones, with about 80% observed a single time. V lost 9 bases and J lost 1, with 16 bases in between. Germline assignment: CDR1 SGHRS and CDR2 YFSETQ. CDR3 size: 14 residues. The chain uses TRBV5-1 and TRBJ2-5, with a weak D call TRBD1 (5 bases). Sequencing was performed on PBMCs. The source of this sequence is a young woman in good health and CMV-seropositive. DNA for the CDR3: TGCGCCACCTTTGACAGTTTTATCCAAGAGACCCAGTACTTC. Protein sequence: CATFDSFIQETQYF.